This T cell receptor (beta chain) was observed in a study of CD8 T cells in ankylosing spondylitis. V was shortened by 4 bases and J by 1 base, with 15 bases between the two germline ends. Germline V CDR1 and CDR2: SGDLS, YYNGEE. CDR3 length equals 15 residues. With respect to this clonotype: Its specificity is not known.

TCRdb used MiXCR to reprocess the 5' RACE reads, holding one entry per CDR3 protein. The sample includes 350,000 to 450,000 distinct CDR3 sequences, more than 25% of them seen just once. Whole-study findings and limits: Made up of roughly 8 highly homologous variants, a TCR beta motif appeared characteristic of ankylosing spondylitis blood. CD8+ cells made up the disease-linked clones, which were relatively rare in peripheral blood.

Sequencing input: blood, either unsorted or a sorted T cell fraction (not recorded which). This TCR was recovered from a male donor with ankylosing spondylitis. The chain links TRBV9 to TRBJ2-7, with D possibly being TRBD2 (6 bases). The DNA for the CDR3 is TGTGCCAGCAGCCCCGGAGGGACGGTATCCTACGAGCAGTACTTC. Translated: CASSPGGTVSYEQYF.